This paragraph covers one T cell receptor beta chain sequence. The sample is drawn from a study of blood T cell repertoires in COVID-19. Only in-frame clones appear in the TCRdb table, and some are missing; sequencing was by immunoSEQ multiplex PCR. The table lists 150,000 to 200,000 clones, roughly four fifths of them singletons. The germline CDR1 and CDR2 sequences are MNHEY and SVGAGI. The CDR3 contains 15 residues. The V gene end was trimmed by 7 bases and the J gene end by 6 bases; junction bases not matched to a gene: 12. Seattle patient enrollment occurred during active infection, with longitudinal follow-up thereafter.

The chain couples TRBV6-5 to TRBJ2-7, with 10 bases aligning to TRBD2. The sequence was collected from an elderly woman with COVID-19, enrolled during active disease. The sequenced sample consisted of peripheral blood. This chain's CDR3 is CASKGLAWPPGEQYF. Written as DNA, the CDR3 is TGTGCCAGCAAGGGACTAGCGTGGCCCCCAGGCGAGCAGTACTTC.